Listed below are T cell receptor beta chains from one sample, sequenced in a study of spatial heterogeneity in lung cancer. From the 5' RACE reads, TCRdb called clonotypes with MiXCR, one entry per CDR3 protein. This sample carries 50,000 to 65,000 distinct CDR3 sequences, 7.5% to 9% of them seen once, and the ten largest clones take less than 15%. This specimen consisted of PBMCs, obtained at surgery. The receptor set was obtained from a female donor with early-stage non-small cell lung cancer. Each CDR3 is given with its conserved first and last residue. D genes are given only for firm matches. Not every row has a clone size; where given, it reads once, few, many or a size class.

clone size: -; J gene: TRBJ1-1; CDR3 length: 16; V gene: TRBV29-1; D gene: -; CDR3 DNA: TGCAGCGTTGAAGGAACAGGGATCGGTCTCAACACTGAAGCTTTCTTT; CDR3 protein: CSVEGTGIGLNTEAFF
clone size: -; J gene: TRBJ2-7; CDR3 length: 12; V gene: TRBV28; D gene: -; CDR3 DNA: TGTGCCAGCCTCAGTAGGGGCTACGAGCAGTACTTC; CDR3 protein: CASLSRGYEQYF
clone size: -; J gene: TRBJ2-7; CDR3 length: 13; V gene: TRBV11-3; D gene: -; CDR3 DNA: TGTGCCAGCAGACCCGACAGCTCCTACGAGCAGTACTTC; CDR3 protein: CASRPDSSYEQYF
clone size: many; J gene: TRBJ2-6; CDR3 length: 14; V gene: TRBV6-2/TRBV6-3; D gene: -; CDR3 DNA: TGTGCCAGCAGTCCCTACACTGGGGCCAACGTCCTGACTTTC; CDR3 protein: CASSPYTGANVLTF
clone size: once; J gene: TRBJ2-2; CDR3 length: 15; V gene: TRBV9; D gene: -; CDR3 DNA: TGTGCCAGCAGCGCGCGGACGGGGAACACCGGGGAGCTGTTTTTT; CDR3 protein: CASSARTGNTGELFF
clone size: few; J gene: TRBJ2-7; CDR3 length: 14; V gene: TRBV10-3; D gene: -; CDR3 DNA: TGTGCCATCAGTGAGTTTCAGGGCGCCGACGAGCAGTACTTC; CDR3 protein: CAISEFQGADEQYF
clone size: -; J gene: TRBJ2-1; CDR3 length: 11; V gene: TRBV7-9; D gene: -; CDR3 DNA: TGTGCCAGCAGCTTCGTGGATGAGCAGTTCTTC; CDR3 protein: CASSFVDEQFF
clone size: few; J gene: TRBJ1-2; CDR3 length: 11; V gene: TRBV20-1; D gene: -; CDR3 DNA: TGCAGTGCTGGGGGCAGGGAAGGCTACACCTTC; CDR3 protein: CSAGGREGYTF
clone size: -; J gene: TRBJ2-1; CDR3 length: 16; V gene: TRBV5-5; D gene: TRBD2; CDR3 DNA: TGTGCCAGCAGCTCAAGACTAGCGGGGGACTACAATGAGCAGTTCTTC; CDR3 protein: CASSSRLAGDYNEQFF
clone size: many; J gene: TRBJ2-3; CDR3 length: 16; V gene: TRBV7-6; D gene: -; CDR3 DNA: TGTGCCAGCAGCTCGTCAGGGTTGGGGAACACAGATACGCAGTATTTT; CDR3 protein: CASSSSGLGNTDTQYF
clone size: many; J gene: TRBJ1-2; CDR3 length: 15; V gene: TRBV7-8; D gene: -; CDR3 DNA: TGTGCCAGCAGCTTCCAGTCGACAGGAAACTATGGCTACACCTTC; CDR3 protein: CASSFQSTGNYGYTF
clone size: -; J gene: TRBJ1-6; CDR3 length: 14; V gene: TRBV5-1; D gene: TRBD1; CDR3 DNA: TGCGCCAGCAGACCCGGGACAGGGAATTCACCCCTCCACTTT; CDR3 protein: CASRPGTGNSPLHF
clone size: -; J gene: TRBJ1-5; CDR3 length: 14; V gene: TRBV5-1; D gene: -; CDR3 DNA: TGCGCCAGCAGCTTGGAGGCGAGGGCTCAGCCCCAGCATTTT; CDR3 protein: CASSLEARAQPQHF
clone size: few; J gene: TRBJ2-2; CDR3 length: 15; V gene: TRBV10-3; D gene: -; CDR3 DNA: TGTGCCATCAGTGGCGACAGGGAGGTTGGCGGGGAGCTGTTTTTT; CDR3 protein: CAISGDREVGGELFF
clone size: few; J gene: TRBJ2-2; CDR3 length: 14; V gene: TRBV30; D gene: -; CDR3 DNA: TGTGCCTGGATCCAGGGTATGAACACCGGGGAGCTGTTTTTT; CDR3 protein: CAWIQGMNTGELFF
clone size: few; J gene: TRBJ1-1; CDR3 length: 15; V gene: TRBV28; D gene: -; CDR3 DNA: TGTGCCAGCGGCCCGGCCAGGGGATTGAGAACTGAAGCTTTCTTT; CDR3 protein: CASGPARGLRTEAFF
clone size: few; J gene: TRBJ1-5; CDR3 length: 13; V gene: TRBV18; D gene: -; CDR3 DNA: TGTGCCAGCTCACCGAGCAGCAATCAGCCCCAGCATTTT; CDR3 protein: CASSPSSNQPQHF
clone size: -; J gene: TRBJ2-2; CDR3 length: 14; V gene: TRBV9; D gene: -; CDR3 DNA: TGTGCCAGCAGCGTAGCCGGGGTGACCGGGGTGCTGTTTTTT; CDR3 protein: CASSVAGVTGVLFF
clone size: many; J gene: TRBJ1-3; CDR3 length: 18; V gene: TRBV7-8; D gene: -; CDR3 DNA: TGTGCCAGCAGCTTCAAGGCACAGGAGCCCGCCTCTGGAAACACCATATATTTT; CDR3 protein: CASSFKAQEPASGNTIYF
clone size: many; J gene: TRBJ2-1; CDR3 length: 17; V gene: TRBV28; D gene: TRBD2; CDR3 DNA: TGTGCCAGCAGTTTGGGGACTAGCGGGAGGGCCTGGGATGAGCAGTTCTTC; CDR3 protein: CASSLGTSGRAWDEQFF
clone size: many; J gene: TRBJ1-5; CDR3 length: 16; V gene: TRBV10-3; D gene: TRBD1; CDR3 DNA: TGTGCCATCAGTGACACACAGGGGGCTGACAATCAGCCCCAGCATTTT; CDR3 protein: CAISDTQGADNQPQHF
clone size: few; J gene: TRBJ2-1; CDR3 length: 12; V gene: TRBV12-3/TRBV12-4; D gene: -; CDR3 DNA: TGTGCCAGCACCCCCGGGACTTCACGGGAGTTCTTC; CDR3 protein: CASTPGTSREFF
clone size: many; J gene: TRBJ2-4; CDR3 length: 15; V gene: TRBV19; D gene: TRBD2; CDR3 DNA: TGTGCCAGTAGTCTCAAACCGCGGGGGGTTAACATTCAGTACTTC; CDR3 protein: CASSLKPRGVNIQYF
clone size: many; J gene: TRBJ2-5; CDR3 length: 15; V gene: TRBV9; D gene: TRBD1; CDR3 DNA: TGTGCCAGCAGCGTAGGGACAGGGGCCACCGGGACCCAGTACTTC; CDR3 protein: CASSVGTGATGTQYF
clone size: -; J gene: TRBJ2-2; CDR3 length: 14; V gene: TRBV20-1; D gene: TRBD2; CDR3 DNA: TGCAGTGCTAGGGTAGCGGGTCGCACCGGGGAGCTGTTTTTT; CDR3 protein: CSARVAGRTGELFF
clone size: many; J gene: TRBJ2-1; CDR3 length: 13; V gene: TRBV7-3; D gene: TRBD2; CDR3 DNA: TGTGCCAGCAGCTTAAGCGGGGGGCTTGAGCAGTTCTTC; CDR3 protein: CASSLSGGLEQFF
clone size: -; J gene: TRBJ1-4; CDR3 length: 14; V gene: TRBV9; D gene: TRBD1; CDR3 DNA: TGTGCCAGCAGCAGAGGACAGGGGAATGAAAAACTGTTTTTT; CDR3 protein: CASSRGQGNEKLFF
clone size: many; J gene: TRBJ2-1; CDR3 length: 16; V gene: TRBV20-1; D gene: -; CDR3 DNA: TGCAGTGCTAGTGAGGCGCTGTCCCAGCAGTACAATGAGCAGTTCTTC; CDR3 protein: CSASEALSQQYNEQFF
clone size: many; J gene: TRBJ1-5; CDR3 length: 15; V gene: TRBV28; D gene: -; CDR3 DNA: TGTGCCAGCACCCCTCCGGCGGGTTCTAATCAGCCCCAGCATTTT; CDR3 protein: CASTPPAGSNQPQHF
clone size: -; J gene: TRBJ1-4; CDR3 length: 12; V gene: TRBV5-5; D gene: -; CDR3 DNA: TGTGCCAGCACCGGGTCTGATGAAAAACTGTTTTTT; CDR3 protein: CASTGSDEKLFF
clone size: -; J gene: TRBJ1-6; CDR3 length: 15; V gene: TRBV7-8; D gene: -; CDR3 DNA: TGTGCCAGCAGGAGATCCTCTCCGGGTAATTCACCCCTCCACTTT; CDR3 protein: CASRRSSPGNSPLHF
clone size: medium-sized; J gene: TRBJ1-1; CDR3 length: 14; V gene: TRBV13; D gene: -; CDR3 DNA: TGTGCCAGCAGCTTCCCAGAGATGAACACTGAAGCTTTCTTT; CDR3 protein: CASSFPEMNTEAFF
clone size: many; J gene: TRBJ2-5; CDR3 length: 11; V gene: TRBV28; D gene: -; CDR3 DNA: TGTGCCAGCAGATTTTTCGAGACCCAGTACTTC; CDR3 protein: CASRFFETQYF
clone size: few; J gene: TRBJ1-5; CDR3 length: 15; V gene: TRBV7-2; D gene: -; CDR3 DNA: TGTGCCAGCAGCCCCTCTGGGGCAGACTATCAGCCCCAGCATTTT; CDR3 protein: CASSPSGADYQPQHF
clone size: few; J gene: TRBJ2-5; CDR3 length: 14; V gene: TRBV7-9; D gene: -; CDR3 DNA: TGTGCCAGCAGCTTTAGTCACACCCAAGAGACCCAGTACTTC; CDR3 protein: CASSFSHTQETQYF